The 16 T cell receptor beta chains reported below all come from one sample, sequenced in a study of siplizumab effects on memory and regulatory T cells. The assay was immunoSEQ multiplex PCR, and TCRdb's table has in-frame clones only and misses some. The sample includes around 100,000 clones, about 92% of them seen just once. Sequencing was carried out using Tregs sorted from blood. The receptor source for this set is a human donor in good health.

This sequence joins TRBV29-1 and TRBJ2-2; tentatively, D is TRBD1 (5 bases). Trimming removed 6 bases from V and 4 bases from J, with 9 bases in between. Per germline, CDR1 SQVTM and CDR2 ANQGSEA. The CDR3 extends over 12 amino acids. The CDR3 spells CSVARGTGELFF. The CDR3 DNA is TGCAGCGTGGCAAGGGGCACCGGGGAGCTGTTTTTT.

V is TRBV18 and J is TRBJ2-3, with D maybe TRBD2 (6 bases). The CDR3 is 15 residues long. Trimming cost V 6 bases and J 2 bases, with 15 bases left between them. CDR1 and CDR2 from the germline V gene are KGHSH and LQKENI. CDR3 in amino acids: CASSPLAKTTDTQYF. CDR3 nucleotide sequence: TGTGCCAGCTCCCCGCTAGCGAAGACCACAGATACGCAGTATTTT.

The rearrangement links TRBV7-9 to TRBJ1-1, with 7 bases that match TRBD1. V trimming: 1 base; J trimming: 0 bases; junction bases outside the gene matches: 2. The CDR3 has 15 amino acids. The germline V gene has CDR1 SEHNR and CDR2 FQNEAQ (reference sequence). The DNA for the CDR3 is TGTGCCAGCAGCTTAGGACAGGGTGTGAACACTGAAGCTTTCTTT. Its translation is CASSLGQGVNTEAFF. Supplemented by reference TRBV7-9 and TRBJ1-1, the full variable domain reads DTGVSQNPRHKITKRGQNVTFRCDPISEHNRLYWYRQTLGQGPEFLTYFQNEAQLEKSRLLSDRFSAERPKGSFSTLEIQRTEQGDSAMYLCASSLGQGVNTEAFFGQGTRLTVV.

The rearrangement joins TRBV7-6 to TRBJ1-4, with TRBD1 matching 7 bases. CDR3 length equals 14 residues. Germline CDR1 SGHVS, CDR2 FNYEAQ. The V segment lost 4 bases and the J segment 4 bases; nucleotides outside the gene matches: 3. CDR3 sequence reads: CASSSQGINEKLFF. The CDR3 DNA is TGTGCCAGCAGCTCACAGGGGATTAATGAAAAACTGTTTTTT.

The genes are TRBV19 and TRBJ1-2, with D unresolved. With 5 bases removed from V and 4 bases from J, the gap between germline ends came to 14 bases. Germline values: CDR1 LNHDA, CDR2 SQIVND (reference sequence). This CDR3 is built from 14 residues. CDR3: CASSPRGETYGYTF. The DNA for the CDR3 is TGTGCCAGTAGTCCACGTGGGGAGACCTATGGCTACACCTTC.

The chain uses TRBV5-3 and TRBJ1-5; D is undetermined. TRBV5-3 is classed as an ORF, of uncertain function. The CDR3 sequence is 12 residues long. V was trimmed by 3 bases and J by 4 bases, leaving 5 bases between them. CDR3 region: CARSSINQPQHF. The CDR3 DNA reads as TGTGCCAGAAGCTCCATAAATCAGCCCCAGCATTTT.

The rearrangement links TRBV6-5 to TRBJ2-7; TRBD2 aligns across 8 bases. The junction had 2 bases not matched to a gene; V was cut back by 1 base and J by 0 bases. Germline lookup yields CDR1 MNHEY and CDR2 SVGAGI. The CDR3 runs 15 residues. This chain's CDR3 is CASSYLAGRSYEQYF. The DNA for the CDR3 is TGTGCCAGCAGTTACTTAGCGGGGCGCTCCTACGAGCAGTACTTC.

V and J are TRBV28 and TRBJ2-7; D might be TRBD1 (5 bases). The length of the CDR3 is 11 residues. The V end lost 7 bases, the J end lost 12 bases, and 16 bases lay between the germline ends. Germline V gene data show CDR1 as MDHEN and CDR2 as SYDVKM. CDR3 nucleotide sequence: TGTGCCAGCACCTATCTCTCGACAGCGTACTTC. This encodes CASTYLSTAYF.

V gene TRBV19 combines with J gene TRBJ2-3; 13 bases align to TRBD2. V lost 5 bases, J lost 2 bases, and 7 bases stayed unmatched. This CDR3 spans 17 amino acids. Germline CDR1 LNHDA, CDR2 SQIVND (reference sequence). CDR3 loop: CASSLRLAGGITDTQYF. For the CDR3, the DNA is TGTGCCAGTAGTCTCCGACTAGCGGGAGGAATCACAGATACGCAGTATTTT.

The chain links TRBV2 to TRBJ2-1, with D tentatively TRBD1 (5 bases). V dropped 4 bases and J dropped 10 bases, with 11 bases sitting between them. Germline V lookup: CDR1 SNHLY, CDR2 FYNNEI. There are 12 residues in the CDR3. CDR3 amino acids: CASSGSGIEQFF. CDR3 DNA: TGTGCCAGCAGTGGATCAGGGATCGAGCAGTTCTTC. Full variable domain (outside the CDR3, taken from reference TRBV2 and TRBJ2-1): EPEVTQTPSHQVTQMGQEVILRCVPISNHLYFYWYRQILGQKVEFLVSFYNNEISEKSEIFDDQFSVERPDGSNFTLKIRSTKLEDSAMYFCASSGSGIEQFFGPGTRLTVL.

The CDR3 DNA sequence: TGTGCCAGTACCGCCGGGACAGGGAACTACCGCACAGATACGCAGTATTTT. Translation: CASTAGTGNYRTDTQYF. The chain employs TRBV19 and TRBJ2-3; 9 positions agree with TRBD1. From germline, CDR1 is LNHDA and CDR2 SQIVND (reference sequence). The CDR3 extends over 17 amino acids. Losses at the gene ends were 7 bases for V and 1 base for J; bases not matched to a gene: 12.

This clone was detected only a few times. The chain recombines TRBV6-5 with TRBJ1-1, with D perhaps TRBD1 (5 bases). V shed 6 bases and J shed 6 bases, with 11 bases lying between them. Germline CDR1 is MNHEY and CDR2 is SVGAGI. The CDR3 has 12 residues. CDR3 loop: CASRRGGAEAFF. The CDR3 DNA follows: TGTGCCAGCAGACGAGGAGGGGCTGAAGCTTTCTTT.

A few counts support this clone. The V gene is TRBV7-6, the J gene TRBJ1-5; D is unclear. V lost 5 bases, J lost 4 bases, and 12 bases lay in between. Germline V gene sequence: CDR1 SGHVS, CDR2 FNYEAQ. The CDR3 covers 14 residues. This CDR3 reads CASSKDGTNQPQHF. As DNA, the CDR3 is TGTGCCAGCAGCAAGGACGGCACTAATCAGCCCCAGCATTTT.

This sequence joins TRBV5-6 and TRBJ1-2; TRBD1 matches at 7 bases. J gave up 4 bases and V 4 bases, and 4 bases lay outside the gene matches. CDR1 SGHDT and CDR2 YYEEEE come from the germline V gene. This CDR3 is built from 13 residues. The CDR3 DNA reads TGTGCCAGCAGCCTACAGGGGAGCTATGGCTACACCTTC. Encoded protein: CASSLQGSYGYTF.

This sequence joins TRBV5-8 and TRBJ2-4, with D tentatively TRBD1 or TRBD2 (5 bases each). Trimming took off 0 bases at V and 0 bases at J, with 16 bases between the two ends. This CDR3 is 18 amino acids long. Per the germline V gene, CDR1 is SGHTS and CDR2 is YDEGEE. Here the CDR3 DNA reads TGTGCCAGCAGCTTGGGCCCCCGGGGCTTCCAAGCCAAAAACATTCAGTACTTC. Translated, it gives CASSLGPRGFQAKNIQYF.

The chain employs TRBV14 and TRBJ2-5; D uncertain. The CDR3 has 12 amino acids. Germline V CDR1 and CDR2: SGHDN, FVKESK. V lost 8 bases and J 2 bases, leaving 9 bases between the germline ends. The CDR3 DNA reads TGTGCCAGCCATGAAGAACAAGAGACCCAGTACTTC. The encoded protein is CASHEEQETQYF.